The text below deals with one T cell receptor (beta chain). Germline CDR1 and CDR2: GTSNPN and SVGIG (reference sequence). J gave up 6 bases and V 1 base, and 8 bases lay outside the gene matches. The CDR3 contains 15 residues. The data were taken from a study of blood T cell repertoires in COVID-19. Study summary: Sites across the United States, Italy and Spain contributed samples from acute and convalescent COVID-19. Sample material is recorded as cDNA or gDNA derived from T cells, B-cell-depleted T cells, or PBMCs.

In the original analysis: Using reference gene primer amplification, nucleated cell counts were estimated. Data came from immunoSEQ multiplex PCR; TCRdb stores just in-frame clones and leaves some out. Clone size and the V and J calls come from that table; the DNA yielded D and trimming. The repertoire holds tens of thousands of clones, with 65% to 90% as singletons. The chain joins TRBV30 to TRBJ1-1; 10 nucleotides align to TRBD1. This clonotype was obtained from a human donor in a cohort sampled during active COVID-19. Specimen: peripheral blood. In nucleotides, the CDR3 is TGTGCCTGGAGTGAGCCGGGACAGGGGTTACCTGAAGCTTTCTTT. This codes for CAWSEPGQGLPEAFF. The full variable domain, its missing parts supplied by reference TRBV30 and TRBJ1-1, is SQTIHQWPATLVQPVGSPLSLECTVEGTSNPNLYWYRQAAGRGLQLLFYSVGIGQISSEVPQNLSASRPQDRQFILSSKKLLLSDSGFYLCAWSEPGQGLPEAFFGQGTRLTVV.